Listed here is a single T cell receptor beta chain. Its antigen is unknown. Trimming removed 2 bases at V and 6 bases at J, with 8 bases between. There are 13 residues in the CDR3. Per germline, CDR1 SGHVS and CDR2 FQNEAQ. The sample belongs to a study of T cell repertoires in cytomegalovirus infection. Study-level information: In the study, CMV epitopes included recently identified HLA-C-restricted and well-studied HLA-B-restricted ones. Public TCR beta signature analysis indicated the presence of both CMV infection and matching HLA type.

One entry per CDR3 protein results from TCRdb running MiXCR on the reads. The table lists hundreds of thousands of distinct CDR3 sequences, 30% to 35% of them singletons. Study-wide results and caveats: The study found HLA-C-restricted CMV-specific TCR beta clonotypes dominating the ex vivo response.

The material was cultured PBMCs, obtained from culture after CMV antigen stimulation. The clonotype comes from a human donor in good health (CMV status not recorded). Some clones in this sample may be carry-over from other donors' samples. The gene calls are TRBV7-8 and TRBJ2-1; D remains unclear. The CDR3 protein is CASSLRWFNEQFF. CDR3 nucleotide sequence: TGTGCCAGCAGCTTAAGGTGGTTCAATGAGCAGTTCTTC.